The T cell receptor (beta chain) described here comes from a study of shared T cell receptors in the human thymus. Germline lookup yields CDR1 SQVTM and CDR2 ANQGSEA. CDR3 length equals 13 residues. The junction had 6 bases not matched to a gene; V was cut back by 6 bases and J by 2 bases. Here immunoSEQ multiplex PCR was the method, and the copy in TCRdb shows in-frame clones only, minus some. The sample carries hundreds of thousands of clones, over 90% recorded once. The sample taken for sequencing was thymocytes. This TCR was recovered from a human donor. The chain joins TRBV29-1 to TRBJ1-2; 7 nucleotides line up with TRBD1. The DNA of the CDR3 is TGCAGCGTCCAGCCGACAGGGAACTATGGCTACACCTTC. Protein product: CSVQPTGNYGYTF. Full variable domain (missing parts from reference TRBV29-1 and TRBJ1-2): SAVISQKPSRDICQRGTSLTIQCQVDSQVTMMFWYRQQPGQSLTLIATANQGSEATYESGFVIDKFPISRPNLTFSTLTVSNMSPEDSSIYLCSVQPTGNYGYTFGSGTRLTVV.